The 29 T cell receptor beta chains presented below share a single source sample, sequenced in a study of CD8 T cells in ankylosing spondylitis. TCRdb ran MiXCR on the 5' RACE reads and lists one entry per CDR3 protein. The sample has some 120,000 distinct CDR3 sequences; roughly an eighth are singletons. The sequenced sample was blood, either unsorted or a sorted T cell fraction (not recorded which). These receptors originate from a female donor with ankylosing spondylitis or in good health (not recorded which).

This clonotype was picked up a small number of times. V usage is TRBV21-1 and J usage is TRBJ2-3; TRBD2 is the table's D call, not checked against the DNA. TRBV21-1 counts as a pseudogene. CDR3 size: 13 residues. The CDR3 nucleotides read TGTGCCACCTCCTGGCGGGGAACAGATACGCAGTATTTT. Translated, it gives CATSWRGTDTQYF.

This clonotype was picked up many times. The chain combines TRBV15 with TRBJ1-6, with TRBD1 matching 10 bases. CDR1 LNHNV and CDR2 YYDKDF come from the germline V gene (reference sequence). V shed 5 bases and J 9 bases; nucleotides not matched to a gene: 7. The CDR3 is made up of 15 amino acids. CDR3 region: CATSDAGQGSSPLHF. CDR3 DNA sequence: TGTGCCACCAGCGATGCGGGACAGGGGTCTTCACCCCTCCACTTT.

Comments on this clonotype: The germline gene is not matched at one end of the junction; a read error may be the cause. The chain carries TRBV12-5 and TRBJ2-4; D is possibly TRBD1 or TRBD2 (6 bases each). The CDR3 length is 15 residues. The germline gives CDR1 LGHNT, CDR2 FRNRAP. The CDR3 DNA is TGTGCCTGCGCCTTGGGGGGCCTAGCCAAAAACATTCAGCACTTC. Protein product: CACALGGLAKNIQHF.

This clonotype was picked up many times. This rearrangement joins TRBV10-3 to TRBJ2-5; 12 bases align to TRBD2. This CDR3 has 14 residues. CDR1 and CDR2 (germline): ENHRY, SYGVKD. Trimming removed 10 bases from V and 5 bases from J; junction bases left unmatched: 8. For the CDR3, the DNA is TGTGCCACCTCGACTAGCGGGAGTGAGGAGACCCAGTACTTC. The encoded protein is CATSTSGSEETQYF.

At least ten counts were recorded for this clonotype. V is TRBV27 and J is TRBJ2-5, with D possibly TRBD2 on 5 matching bases. The CDR3 spans 14 residues. The V end lost 3 bases, the J end lost 3 bases, and 11 bases lay between the germline ends. Per germline, CDR1 MNHEY and CDR2 SMNVEV (reference sequence). CDR3 sequence reads: CASSFWSSKETQYF. CDR3 DNA sequence: TGTGCCAGCAGTTTTTGGTCTAGCAAAGAGACCCAGTACTTC.

This sequence joins TRBV6-5 and TRBJ1-6; D uncertain. Per germline, CDR1 MNHEY and CDR2 SVGAGI. Trimming took off 4 bases at V and 10 bases at J, with 17 bases between the two ends. CDR3 length equals 15 residues. The CDR3: CASSSSKGVVSPLHF. CDR3 DNA: TGTGCCAGCAGTTCGTCCAAGGGTGTAGTGTCACCCCTCCACTTT.

This clonotype was found many times. The chain recombines TRBV5-1 with TRBJ2-7, with D unclear. The CDR3 is made up of 14 amino acids. Per germline, CDR1 SGHRS and CDR2 YFSETQ. Trimming pared 0 bases from V and 2 bases from J, leaving 9 bases between. This CDR3 reads CASSLGGRTYEQYF. For the CDR3, the DNA is TGCGCCAGCAGCTTGGGAGGCCGCACCTACGAGCAGTACTTC.

This clonotype was recorded at least ten times. This chain connects TRBV20-1 to TRBJ1-1, with D maybe TRBD1 (5 bases). Germline V gene lookup returns CDR1 DFQATT and CDR2 SNEGSKA (reference sequence). The germline V and J ends were trimmed by 2 bases and 12 bases, with 13 bases remaining between them. This CDR3 comprises 11 residues. CDR3 sequence reads: CSARTGTVSFF. Here the CDR3 DNA reads TGCAGTGCTAGAACGGGGACTGTTTCTTTCTTT.

About this clonotype itself: Given a much more abundant clone one base away, this may be a read error. The chain uses TRBV29-1 and TRBJ1-1; D unresolved. CDR1 is SQVTM and CDR2 is ANQGSEA in the germline V gene. The CDR3 covers 13 residues. V lost 6 bases and J lost 7, with 18 bases in between. In DNA form, the CDR3 reads TGCAGCGTCTCCGCTAGGGTTGACATTGAAGCTTTCTTT. Translated, it gives CSVSARVDIEAFF.

This chain connects TRBV7-2 to TRBJ1-2; 9 nucleotides line up with TRBD1. The CDR3 sequence is 16 residues long. Per germline, CDR1 SGHTA and CDR2 FQGNSA. V shed 2 bases and J 3 bases; nucleotides not matched to a gene: 7. The CDR3 loop is CASSLIRQGGDYGYTF. CDR3 DNA: TGTGCCAGCAGCTTAATTCGACAGGGGGGGGACTATGGCTACACCTTC.

This chain links TRBV9 with TRBJ2-2; D ambiguous. The CDR3 has 15 residues. Trimming removed 0 bases from V and 1 base from J, with 7 bases in between. CDR1 SGDLS and CDR2 YYNGEE come from the germline V gene. The CDR3 loop is CASSVDTRNTGELFF. CDR3 sequence (DNA): TGTGCCAGCAGCGTAGATACCCGGAACACCGGGGAGCTGTTTTTT.

This clonotype has at least ten counts. CDR3 loop: CSSKGTDTQYF. The CDR3 nucleotides read TGCAGCTCTAAAGGCACAGATACGCAGTATTTT. The genes are TRBV20-1 and TRBJ2-3; D not resolved. Germline CDR1 reads DFQATT; CDR2 reads SNEGSKA (reference sequence). The CDR3 has 11 amino acids.

In its sample, this clonotype was seen many times. The rearrangement joins TRBV5-1 to TRBJ1-1; 7 nucleotides agree with TRBD1. The V gene end was trimmed by 5 bases and the J gene end by 0 bases; junction bases not matched to a gene: 16. Germline CDR1 reads SGHRS; CDR2 reads YFSETQ. The CDR3 runs to 18 residues. The CDR3 region has the DNA TGCGCCAGCAGGGGCCCGGCCAGGACAGGTACATTGAACACTGAAGCTTTCTTT. This sequence encodes CASRGPARTGTLNTEAFF.

This clonotype was seen more than once but under ten times. J is TRBJ1-5 and V is TRBV20-1; D possibly corresponds to TRBD1 (5 bases). Trimming pared 1 base from V and 7 bases from J, leaving 11 bases between. This CDR3 is 13 amino acids long. The V gene's germline CDR1 is DFQATT and CDR2 SNEGSKA (reference sequence). The CDR3 DNA sequence: TGCAGTGCTAGAGGGGGGGGATACCAGCCCCAGCATTTT. Translated: CSARGGGYQPQHF.

This clonotype showed up many times. The rearrangement links TRBV3-1 to TRBJ2-1; 12 nucleotides align to TRBD2. This CDR3 spans 16 amino acids. Germline CDR1 LGHDT, CDR2 YNNKEL (reference sequence). J gave up 6 bases and V 0 bases, and 3 bases lay outside the gene matches. The CDR3 here is CASSQDRLAGVNEQFF. The CDR3 nucleotides read TGTGCCAGCAGCCAAGATCGACTAGCGGGAGTCAATGAGCAGTTCTTC.

Details on this clonotype: One junction end does not reproduce the germline sequence, and a read error may be involved. The V and J genes are TRBV12-3 or TRBV12-4 and TRBJ2-5; TRBD1 might be the D (6 bases). This CDR3 spans 15 amino acids. Here the CDR3 reads CASRRLSDSSETQCF. CDR3 coding DNA: TGTGCCAGCAGACGCCTCTCGGACAGCTCAGAGACCCAGTGCTTC.

This clonotype has just a few counts. V gene TRBV20-1 combines with J gene TRBJ2-3; 11 nucleotides align to TRBD2. In germline, CDR1 is DFQATT, CDR2 SNEGSKA (reference sequence). J gave up 4 bases and V 3 bases, and 3 bases lay outside the gene matches. The CDR3 length is 14 residues. CDR3 bases: TGCAGTGCTAGGACTAGCGGGAATTCAGATACGCAGTATTTT. Translating it yields CSARTSGNSDTQYF.

This clonotype was found many times. This chain joins TRBV20-1 and TRBJ1-1, with 9 bases lining up with TRBD1. The J segment lost 0 bases and the V segment lost 3 bases, leaving 5 bases of the junction unmatched. CDR1 and CDR2 (germline): DFQATT, SNEGSKA (reference sequence). CDR3 length: 15 residues. DNA of the CDR3: TGCAGTGCTAGGGGACAGGGAAGAATGAACACTGAAGCTTTCTTT. It translates to CSARGQGRMNTEAFF.

This clonotype appeared many times. This chain joins TRBV20-1 and TRBJ2-3, with 8 bases fitting TRBD2. Germline values: CDR1 DFQATT, CDR2 SNEGSKA (reference sequence). V lost 6 bases to trimming and J lost 4 bases; unmatched junction nucleotides: 9. This CDR3 has 14 residues. CDR3 DNA sequence: TGCAGTGCCCCGCTCGGACTAGCCTCAGATACGCAGTATTTT. Its protein is CSAPLGLASDTQYF.

This clonotype appeared many times. The chain links TRBV27 to TRBJ2-5, with D possibly TRBD2 on 6 matching bases. The CDR3 loop spans 17 amino acids. Germline CDR1 reads MNHEY; CDR2 reads SMNVEV (reference sequence). With 2 bases removed from V and 0 bases from J, the gap between germline ends came to 16 bases. The CDR3 bases are TGTGCCAGCAGTTTACGTCGCGGGGCTCGTGACCAAGAGACCCAGTACTTC. It codes for CASSLRRGARDQETQYF.

The chain carries TRBV20-1 and TRBJ2-2; TRBD2 agrees at 9 bases. CDR3 length equals 16 residues. With 1 base clipped from V and 6 bases from J, the junction kept 9 bases outside the gene matches. The germline V gene has CDR1 DFQATT and CDR2 SNEGSKA (reference sequence). Here the CDR3 DNA reads TGCAGTGCTAGAGGAGGGGGACTAGCATTCGCCGGGGAGCTGTTTTTT. Amino acid sequence: CSARGGGLAFAGELFF.

In its sample, this clonotype was seen many times. The chain is built from TRBV6-1 and TRBJ1-2, with a tentative D call TRBD1 (5 bases). This CDR3 region has 13 residues. Trimming stripped 6 bases from V and 8 bases from J, with 16 bases between. Germline V gene data show CDR1 as MNHNS and CDR2 as SASEGT. For the CDR3, the DNA is TGTGCCAGCAGCGACCACCCCCGGGGGGGCTACACCTTC. This gives the protein CASSDHPRGGYTF.

At least ten counts were recorded for this clonotype. This rearrangement joins TRBV20-1 to TRBJ2-7, with TRBD2 matching over 9 bases. The CDR3 loop spans 15 amino acids. CDR1 is DFQATT and CDR2 is SNEGSKA in the germline V gene (reference sequence). The V gene end was trimmed by 2 bases and the J gene end by 3 bases; junction bases not matched to a gene: 8. The DNA of the CDR3 is TGCAGTGCTAGAATCTCTAGCGGGGATCGCTACGAGCAGTACTTC. Its translation is CSARISSGDRYEQYF.

This clonotype was counted between two and nine times. V and J are TRBV6-1 and TRBJ2-5, with D perhaps TRBD2 (5 bases). This CDR3 comprises 13 residues. Trimming removed 6 bases from V and 3 bases from J, with 11 bases in between. The germline CDR1 and CDR2 sequences are MNHNS and SASEGT. The CDR3 spells CASSVEREETQYF. As DNA, the CDR3 is TGTGCCAGCAGCGTGGAGAGGGAAGAGACCCAGTACTTC.

Details on this clonotype: A single base separates this from a much larger clone, so it may be a read error. The CDR3 nucleotides read TGTGCCAGCAGCTTCGTTGGAACTAACTATGGCTACGCCTTC. Encoded protein: CASSFVGTNYGYAF. The chain has TRBV7-9 and TRBJ1-2; D remains ambiguous. In germline, CDR1 is SEHNR, CDR2 FQNEAQ (reference sequence). The CDR3 contains 14 residues.

This clonotype came up a few times. The V call is TRBV20-1, the J call TRBJ2-7; maybe TRBD2 (5 bases). The CDR3 is 13 residues long. The germline V gene encodes CDR1 DFQATT and CDR2 SNEGSKA (reference sequence). Trimming left V 6 bases short and J 6 bases short, with 18 bases between. This chain's CDR3 is CSALRIEGGEQYF. CDR3 sequence (DNA): TGCAGTGCCCTCAGGATAGAGGGCGGCGAGCAGTACTTC.

This clonotype was seen a few times. This may be a read error, as it is one base from a much larger clone. This sequence joins TRBV20-1 and TRBJ2-7, with D possibly matching TRBD2 (6 bases). CDR3 length equals 13 residues. The germline gives CDR1 DFQATT, CDR2 SNEGSKA (reference sequence). The CDR3 protein is CSARATSNYEQCF. The DNA of the CDR3 is TGCAGTGCTAGAGCGACTAGTAATTACGAGCAGTGCTTC.

The chain carries TRBV6-2 or TRBV6-3 and TRBJ2-1, with D perhaps matching TRBD1 (7 bases). CDR3 length: 16 residues. V lost 6 bases to trimming and J lost 0 bases, with 15 bases between them. The germline gives CDR1 MNHEY, CDR2 SVGEGT. The CDR3 loop reads CASRPGGTVSYNEQFF. The DNA of the CDR3 is TGTGCCAGCAGACCAGGGGGGACGGTCTCCTACAATGAGCAGTTCTTC.

This clonotype was recorded at least ten times. V usage is TRBV20-1 and J usage is TRBJ2-3, with TRBD2 matching over 7 bases. CDR3 length: 15 amino acids. The trim removed 5 bases at V and 3 bases at J, leaving 11 bases unmatched. From germline, CDR1 is DFQATT and CDR2 SNEGSKA (reference sequence). The CDR3 region has the DNA TGCAGTGCTCCTCCCGCAGCGGGAAAAACAGATACGCAGTATTTT. Translated, it gives CSAPPAAGKTDTQYF.